This TCR beta chain appears in the sequencing data of a study of radiotherapy plus CTLA-4 blockade in lung cancer. Study-wide background: Patients showed objective responses in under 20% of cases, and disease control was achieved by roughly 30%.

Produced via immunoSEQ multiplex PCR; TCRdb's table is partial and in-frame only. The repertoire holds roughly 90,000 clones, with around 88% as singletons. With regard to this clone: Its antigen is undetermined.

This CDR3 comprises 14 residues. The germline gives CDR1 LNHDA, CDR2 SQIVND (reference sequence). V lost 4 bases, J lost 7 bases, and 15 bases lay in between. Study outcomes and limitations: The authors reported that early blood T cell clone dynamics, with interferon-beta, best predicted response. TCR clones of tumor origin grew in blood after radiotherapy plus ipilimumab.

Patients with chemo-refractory metastatic non-small-cell lung cancer received focal radiation plus CTLA-4 blockade with ipilimumab. The TCR was taken from a human donor with non-small cell lung cancer that progressed on radiotherapy plus ipilimumab. Specimen: peripheral blood, collected from a patient treated with radiotherapy plus ipilimumab. The chain recombines TRBV19 with TRBJ2-3; the D is unclear. The CDR3 nucleotides read TGTGCCAGTAGTACCCGCGAAAAAGGGAATACGCAGTATTTT. Translating gives CASSTREKGNTQYF.